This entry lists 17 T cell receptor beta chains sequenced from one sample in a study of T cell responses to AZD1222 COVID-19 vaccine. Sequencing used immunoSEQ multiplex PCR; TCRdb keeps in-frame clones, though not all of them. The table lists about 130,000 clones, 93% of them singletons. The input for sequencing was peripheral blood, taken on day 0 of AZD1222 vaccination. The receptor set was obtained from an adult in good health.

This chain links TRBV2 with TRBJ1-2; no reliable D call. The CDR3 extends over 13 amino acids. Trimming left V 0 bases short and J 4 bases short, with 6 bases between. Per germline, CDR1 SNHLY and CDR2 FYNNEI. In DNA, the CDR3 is TGTGCCAGCAGTGAAGCAATTGGCTATGGCTACACCTTC. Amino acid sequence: CASSEAIGYGYTF.

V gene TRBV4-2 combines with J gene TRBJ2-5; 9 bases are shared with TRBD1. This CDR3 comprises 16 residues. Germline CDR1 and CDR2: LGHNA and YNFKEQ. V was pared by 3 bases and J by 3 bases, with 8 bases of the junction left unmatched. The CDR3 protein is CASSHGTGGLEETQYF. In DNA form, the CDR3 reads TGTGCCAGCAGCCACGGAACAGGGGGCCTAGAAGAGACCCAGTACTTC.

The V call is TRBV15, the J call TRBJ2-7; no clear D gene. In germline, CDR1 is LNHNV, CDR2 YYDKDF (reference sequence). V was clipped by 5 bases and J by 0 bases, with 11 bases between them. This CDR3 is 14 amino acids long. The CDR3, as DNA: TGTGCCACCAGCGATACATGGGGCTCCTACGAGCAGTACTTC. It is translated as CATSDTWGSYEQYF.

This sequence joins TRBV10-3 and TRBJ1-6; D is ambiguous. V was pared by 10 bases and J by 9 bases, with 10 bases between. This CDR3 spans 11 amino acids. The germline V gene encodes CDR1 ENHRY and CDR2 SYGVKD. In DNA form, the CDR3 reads TGTGCCACTCGGGAGAGTTCACCCCTCCACTTT. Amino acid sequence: CATRESSPLHF.

The CDR3 DNA reads as TGTGCCAGCAGCTTAGATTTGGGGCAGGGGAACGACGAGCAGTACTTC. Its translation: CASSLDLGQGNDEQYF. J is TRBJ2-7 and V is TRBV11-2, with D perhaps TRBD1 (6 bases). The germline V gene encodes CDR1 SGHAT and CDR2 FQNNGV. This CDR3 region has 16 residues. The germline V and J ends were trimmed by 0 bases and 5 bases, with 17 bases remaining between them.

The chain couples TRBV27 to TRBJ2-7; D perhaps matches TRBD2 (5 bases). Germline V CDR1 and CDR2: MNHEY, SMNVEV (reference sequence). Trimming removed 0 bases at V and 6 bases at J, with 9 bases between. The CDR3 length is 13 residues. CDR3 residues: CASSLSRVAEQYF. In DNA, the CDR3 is TGTGCCAGCAGTTTATCGAGGGTAGCCGAGCAGTACTTC.

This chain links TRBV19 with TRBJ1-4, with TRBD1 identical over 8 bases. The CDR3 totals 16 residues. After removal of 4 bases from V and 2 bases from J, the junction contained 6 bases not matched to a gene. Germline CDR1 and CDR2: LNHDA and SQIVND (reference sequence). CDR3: CASSTGTGGTNEKLFF. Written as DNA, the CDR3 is TGTGCCAGTAGTACCGGGACAGGCGGGACTAATGAAAAACTGTTTTTT.

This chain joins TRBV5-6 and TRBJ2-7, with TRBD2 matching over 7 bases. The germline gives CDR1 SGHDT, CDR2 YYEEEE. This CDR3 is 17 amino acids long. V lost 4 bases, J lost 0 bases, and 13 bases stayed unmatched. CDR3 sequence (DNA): TGTGCCAGCAGCCCCGTGGGGGAGGGGTCTTCCTCCTACGAGCAGTACTTC. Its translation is CASSPVGEGSSSYEQYF.

CDR3 protein: CASSPRPTGTGGKEQFF. CDR3 bases: TGTGCCAGCAGCCCCCGGCCGACCGGGACAGGGGGCAAAGAGCAGTTCTTC. The chain links TRBV7-6 to TRBJ2-1; TRBD1 aligns across 12 bases. This CDR3 has 17 residues. J lost 10 bases, V lost 5 bases, and 15 bases had no gene match. In germline, CDR1 is SGHVS, CDR2 FNYEAQ.

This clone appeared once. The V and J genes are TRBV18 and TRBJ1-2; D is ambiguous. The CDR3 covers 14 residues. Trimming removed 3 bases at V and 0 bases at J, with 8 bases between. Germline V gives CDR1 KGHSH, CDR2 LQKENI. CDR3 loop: CASSPGDSNYGYTF. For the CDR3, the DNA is TGTGCCAGCTCACCCGGCGATTCTAACTATGGCTACACCTTC.

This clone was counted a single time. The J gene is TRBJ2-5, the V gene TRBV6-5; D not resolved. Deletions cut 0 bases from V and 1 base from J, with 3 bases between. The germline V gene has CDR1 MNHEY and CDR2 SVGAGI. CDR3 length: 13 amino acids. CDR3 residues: CASSYSRQETQYF. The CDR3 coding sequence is TGTGCCAGCAGTTACTCTCGCCAAGAGACCCAGTACTTC.

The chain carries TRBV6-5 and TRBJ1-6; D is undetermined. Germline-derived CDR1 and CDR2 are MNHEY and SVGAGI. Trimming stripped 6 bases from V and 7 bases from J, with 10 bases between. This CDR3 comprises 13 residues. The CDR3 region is CASRPTINSPLHF. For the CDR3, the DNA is TGTGCCAGCAGACCAACTATCAATTCACCCCTCCACTTT.

This CDR3 is CASSLQENSPLHF. CDR3 sequence (DNA): TGCGCCAGCAGCTTGCAGGAAAATTCACCCCTCCACTTT. The rearrangement links TRBV5-1 to TRBJ1-6, with D unresolved. The CDR3 contains 13 residues. V shed 1 base and J shed 7 bases, with 6 bases lying between them. Germline values: CDR1 SGHRS, CDR2 YFSETQ.

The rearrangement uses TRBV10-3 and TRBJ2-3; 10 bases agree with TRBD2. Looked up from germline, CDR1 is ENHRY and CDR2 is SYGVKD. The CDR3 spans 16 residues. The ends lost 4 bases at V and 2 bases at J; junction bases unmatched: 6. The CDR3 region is CAISALAGASTDTQYF. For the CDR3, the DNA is TGTGCCATCAGTGCCCTAGCGGGGGCTTCCACAGATACGCAGTATTTT.

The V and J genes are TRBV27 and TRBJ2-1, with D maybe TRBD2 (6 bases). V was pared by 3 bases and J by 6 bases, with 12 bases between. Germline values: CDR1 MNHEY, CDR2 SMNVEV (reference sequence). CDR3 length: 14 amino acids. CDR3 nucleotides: TGTGCCAGCAGTTTGGGGGGTATCGGCAATGAGCAGTTCTTC. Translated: CASSLGGIGNEQFF.

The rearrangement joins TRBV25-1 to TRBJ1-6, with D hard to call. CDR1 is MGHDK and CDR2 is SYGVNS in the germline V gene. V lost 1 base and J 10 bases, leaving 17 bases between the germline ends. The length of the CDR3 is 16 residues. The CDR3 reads CASSESRPSGGSPLHF. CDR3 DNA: TGTGCCAGCAGTGAATCTAGGCCCTCGGGCGGATCACCCCTCCACTTT.

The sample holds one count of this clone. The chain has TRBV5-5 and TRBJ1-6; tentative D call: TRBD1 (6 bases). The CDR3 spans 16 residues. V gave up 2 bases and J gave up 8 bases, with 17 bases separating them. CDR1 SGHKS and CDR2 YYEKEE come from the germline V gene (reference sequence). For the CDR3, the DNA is TGTGCCAGCAGCTTTAGTCGGGGGGCGGCGGATTCACCCCTCCACTTT. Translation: CASSFSRGAADSPLHF.